The 27 T cell receptor beta chains below all came from one sample that was sequenced in a study of beta chain features in type 1 diabetes. Isolated RNA was reverse transcribed in full, so expressed TCRB transcripts were sequenced. Sequencing was performed with immunoSEQ multiplex PCR; in TCRdb, only in-frame clones are kept and a portion is missing. The data show 15,000 to 18,000 clones, over 40% seen once. Specimen: stem cell memory CD4+ T cells from blood. Receptors were obtained from a woman between 35 and 50 years old in good health.

This chain joins TRBV13 and TRBJ1-2; D ambiguous. Germline V gives CDR1 PRHDT, CDR2 FYEKMQ (reference sequence). V lost 0 bases, J lost 5 bases, and 22 bases lay in between. This CDR3 has 18 residues. The CDR3 protein is CASSLGRAVHLSVYGYTF. DNA of the CDR3: TGTGCCAGCAGCTTAGGGCGCGCTGTCCACCTGTCGGTTTATGGCTACACCTTC.

This clone turned up a few times. V is TRBV5-4 and J is TRBJ2-7; D possibly corresponds to TRBD2 (6 bases). The CDR3 is made up of 15 amino acids. Per the germline V gene, CDR1 is SGHNT and CDR2 is YYREEE (reference sequence). Trimming cost V 5 bases and J 0 bases, with 15 bases left between them. DNA of the CDR3: TGTGCCAGCAGTGCGTCGGCGGGAAGCTCCTACGAGCAGTACTTC. Residues: CASSASAGSSYEQYF.

V usage is TRBV5-5 and J usage is TRBJ2-7, with 7 bases fitting TRBD1. Germline V lookup: CDR1 SGHKS, CDR2 YYEKEE (reference sequence). V shed 0 bases and J 0 bases; nucleotides not matched to a gene: 3. There are 15 residues in the CDR3. The CDR3 loop reads CASSLVGQPSYEQYF. For the CDR3, the DNA is TGTGCCAGCAGCTTGGTGGGACAGCCCTCCTACGAGCAGTACTTC.

There are a few counts of this clone. The chain recombines TRBV29-1 with TRBJ2-6; 9 nucleotides agree with TRBD1. V lost 1 base, J lost 1 base, and 5 bases stayed unmatched. The CDR3 consists of 17 residues. Germline CDR1 SQVTM, CDR2 ANQGSEA. CDR3 DNA: TGCAGCGTTGAAGCCGGGACAGGGACTTCTGGGGCCAACGTCCTGACTTTC. Its protein product is CSVEAGTGTSGANVLTF. The entire variable domain, with the rest obtained from reference TRBV29-1 and TRBJ2-6, is as follows: SAVISQKPSRDICQRGTSLTIQCQVDSQVTMMFWYRQQPGQSLTLIATANQGSEATYESGFVIDKFPISRPNLTFSTLTVSNMSPEDSSIYLCSVEAGTGTSGANVLTFGAGSRLTVL.

Points on this clone: A read error may account for a junction end that differs from germline. The chain combines TRBV5-1 with TRBJ2-3; 12 nucleotides match TRBD2. CDR3 length: 23 amino acids. The germline V gene has CDR1 SGHRS and CDR2 YFSETQ. The CDR3 bases are TGCGCCGGCAGCTTTAAACCGCCGGGACTAGCGGGTACACAGATACGGATCTCAGATACGCAGTATTTT. It is translated as CAGSFKPPGLAGTQIRISDTQYF.

The chain recombines TRBV6-6 with TRBJ1-1; D unclear. V was clipped by 5 bases and J by 0 bases, with 7 bases between them. The CDR3 has 13 amino acids. The germline V gene encodes CDR1 MNHNY and CDR2 SVGAGI (reference sequence). The CDR3 DNA is TGTGCCAGCAGTCGAGGGCTGAACACTGAAGCTTTCTTT. It encodes CASSRGLNTEAFF.

This sequence joins TRBV6-5 and TRBJ2-6; D is possibly TRBD1 (5 bases). Germline values: CDR1 MNHEY, CDR2 SVGAGI. The V and J ends lost 3 bases and 2 bases respectively, with 8 bases between them. This CDR3 is built from 15 residues. The CDR3 loop is CASSYLGAGANVLTF. For the CDR3, the DNA is TGTGCCAGCAGTTATTTAGGGGCTGGGGCCAACGTCCTGACTTTC.

This clone has just a few counts. This chain joins TRBV18 and TRBJ1-1; D possibly corresponds to TRBD1 (5 bases). The CDR3 has 13 residues. The germline CDR1 and CDR2 sequences are KGHSH and LQKENI. Trimming cost V 6 bases and J 3 bases, with 11 bases left between them. The CDR3 here is CASSDQGYTEAFF. The CDR3 coding sequence is TGTGCCAGCTCCGATCAGGGTTACACTGAAGCTTTCTTT. Variable domain in full (rest from reference TRBV18 and TRBJ1-1): NAGVMQNPRHLVRRRGQEARLRCSPMKGHSHVYWYRQLPEEGLKFMVYLQKENIIDESGMPKERFSAEFPKEGPSILRIQQVVRGDSAAYFCASSDQGYTEAFFGQGTRLTVV.

The genes are TRBV19 and TRBJ2-7, with D possibly matching TRBD2 (6 bases). Germline V CDR1 and CDR2: LNHDA, SQIVND (reference sequence). Trimming left V 1 base short and J 4 bases short, with 11 bases between. The CDR3 is 14 amino acids. DNA for the CDR3: TGTGCCAGTAGTATAGCGGCTAGCGATTACGAGCAGTACTTC. Protein product: CASSIAASDYEQYF.

This clone was seen just once. V usage is TRBV5-1 and J usage is TRBJ2-7, with 9 nucleotides matching TRBD2. V lost 0 bases and J lost 3; bases outside the gene matches: 4. The length of the CDR3 is 15 residues. Germline V lookup: CDR1 SGHRS, CDR2 YFSETQ. In DNA, the CDR3 is TGCGCCAGCAGCTTGGCCCTAGCGGGGATCTACGAGCAGTACTTC. The encoded protein is CASSLALAGIYEQYF.

The rearrangement joins TRBV7-8 to TRBJ2-5; tentative D call: TRBD1 (8 bases). Per the germline V gene, CDR1 is SGHVS and CDR2 is FQNEAQ. The CDR3 extends over 16 amino acids. The ends were cut back, 0 bases at V and 3 bases at J, with 14 bases in the middle. This chain's CDR3 is CASSLAGQAGEETQYF. The DNA for the CDR3 is TGTGCCAGCAGCTTAGCGGGACAGGCGGGGGAAGAGACCCAGTACTTC.

This clone was found a few times. V gene TRBV29-1 combines with J gene TRBJ1-1, with D possibly matching TRBD1 (6 bases). The CDR3 has 14 amino acids. The germline V and J ends were trimmed by 4 bases and 5 bases, with 17 bases remaining between them. Germline V gene sequence: CDR1 SQVTM, CDR2 ANQGSEA. The CDR3 loop reads CSVGGHLVWTEAFF. As DNA, the CDR3 is TGCAGCGTTGGGGGACACTTGGTATGGACTGAAGCTTTCTTT.

The V and J genes are TRBV5-1 and TRBJ1-1; 7 bases are a match to TRBD1. CDR3 length: 15 amino acids. The V segment lost 1 base and the J segment 5 bases; nucleotides outside the gene matches: 8. The germline V gene has CDR1 SGHRS and CDR2 YFSETQ. CDR3 amino acids: CASSLRTGTTTEAFF. DNA of the CDR3: TGCGCCAGCAGCTTGAGGACAGGCACGACGACTGAAGCTTTCTTT.

This rearrangement joins TRBV2 to TRBJ2-1; D unclear. Germline CDR1 and CDR2: SNHLY and FYNNEI. The CDR3 has 12 residues. Deletions cut 7 bases from V and 7 bases from J, with 11 bases between. The chain's CDR3 is CASTQFGNEQFF. The CDR3 DNA is TGTGCCAGCACACAGTTTGGGAATGAGCAGTTCTTC.

The CDR3 nucleotides read TGTGCCAGCAGCGTAGTTGTAGGGGGGGACACCGGGGAGCTGTTTTTT. Its translation is CASSVVVGGDTGELFF. J is TRBJ2-2 and V is TRBV9; weak D call: TRBD2 (7 bases). With 0 bases removed from V and 3 bases from J, the gap between germline ends came to 12 bases. Germline V gene data show CDR1 as SGDLS and CDR2 as YYNGEE. The CDR3 has 16 residues. The full variable domain, with the rest looked up from reference TRBV9 and TRBJ2-2, is DSGVTQTPKHLITATGQRVTLRCSPRSGDLSVYWYQQSLDQGLQFLIQYYNGEERAKGNILERFSAQQFPDLHSELNLSSLELGDSALYFCASSVVVGGDTGELFFGEGSRLTVL.

This chain uses TRBV2 with TRBJ2-5, with a possible D match to TRBD1 (5 bases). The length of the CDR3 is 17 residues. CDR1 is SNHLY and CDR2 is FYNNEI in the germline V gene. V was clipped by 0 bases and J by 5 bases, with 19 bases between them. In nucleotides, the CDR3 is TGTGCCAGCAGTGAAGCGCTTCTGGCAGGGTTTAGGGAGACCCAGTACTTC. The encoded protein is CASSEALLAGFRETQYF.

The V and J genes are TRBV5-1 and TRBJ2-3; D uncertain. There are 14 residues in the CDR3. Germline V lookup: CDR1 SGHRS, CDR2 YFSETQ. The V end was cut by 7 bases, the J end by 4 bases, with 16 bases between. The CDR3 region has the DNA TGCGCCAGCTCCGTCGGTGACTTTCCAGATACGCAGTATTTT. It codes for CASSVGDFPDTQYF. Full variable domain (outside the CDR3, taken from reference TRBV5-1 and TRBJ2-3): KAGVTQTPRYLIKTRGQQVTLSCSPISGHRSVSWYQQTPGQGLQFLFEYFSETQRNKGNFPGRFSGRQFSNSRSEMNVSTLELGDSALYLCASSVGDFPDTQYFGPGTRLTVL.

The V and J genes are TRBV6-5 and TRBJ1-5; D gene ambiguous. Trimming removed 6 bases at V and 7 bases at J, with 19 bases between. Germline assignment: CDR1 MNHEY and CDR2 SVGAGI. This CDR3 has 15 amino acids. CDR3 sequence (DNA): TGTGCCAGCAGCCCGCCGGGGATGGCCGGGCAGCCCCAGCATTTT. It yields the protein CASSPPGMAGQPQHF.

The chain carries TRBV27 and TRBJ1-2; tentatively, D is TRBD1 (6 bases). Germline V gives CDR1 MNHEY, CDR2 SMNVEV (reference sequence). This CDR3 is 15 amino acids long. V was trimmed by 6 bases and J by 0 bases, leaving 14 bases between them. The CDR3 DNA reads as TGTGCCAGCAGCCGCCAGGGGCCACCTAACTATGGCTACACCTTC. Its translation: CASSRQGPPNYGYTF.

J is TRBJ1-4 and V is TRBV6-1, with unresolved D. V was cut by 4 bases and J by 5 bases, with 8 bases left in between. This CDR3 spans 13 amino acids. Per the germline V gene, CDR1 is MNHNS and CDR2 is SASEGT. This CDR3 reads CASSGGLNEKLFF. The CDR3 DNA follows: TGTGCCAGCAGTGGCGGACTAAATGAAAAACTGTTTTTT.

V usage is TRBV13 and J usage is TRBJ2-1; 9 nucleotides line up with TRBD1. CDR3 length: 17 residues. Germline V lookup: CDR1 PRHDT, CDR2 FYEKMQ (reference sequence). V lost 2 bases to trimming and J lost 4 bases; unmatched junction nucleotides: 9. The CDR3 nucleotides are TGTGCCAGCAGCTTAAGGTCCGGACAGGGGCATTACAATGAGCAGTTCTTC. Protein sequence: CASSLRSGQGHYNEQFF. The full variable domain, rest sourced from reference TRBV13 and TRBJ2-1, is AAGVIQSPRHLIKEKRETATLKCYPIPRHDTVYWYQQGPGQDPQFLISFYEKMQSDKGSIPDRFSAQQFSDYHSELNMSSLELGDSALYFCASSLRSGQGHYNEQFFGPGTRLTVL.

This clone came up a few times. The chain uses TRBV10-3 and TRBJ2-1, with D possibly TRBD2 on 5 matching bases. Germline lookup yields CDR1 ENHRY and CDR2 SYGVKD. CDR3 length: 14 residues. V was shortened by 10 bases and J by 6 bases, with 19 bases between the two germline ends. CDR3: CATLNTGSLNEQFF. The CDR3 DNA is TGTGCCACGCTCAACACGGGGTCCCTCAATGAGCAGTTCTTC.

The chain links TRBV5-4 to TRBJ1-1, with D possibly TRBD1 on 5 matching bases. The CDR3 is 14 amino acids. Germline V gene sequence: CDR1 SGHNT, CDR2 YYREEE (reference sequence). The V and J ends lost 3 bases and 2 bases respectively, with 11 bases between them. CDR3 DNA: TGTGCCAGCAGCTCGGCGCAGGGTAACACTGAAGCTTTCTTT. It codes for CASSSAQGNTEAFF.

V gene TRBV7-2 combines with J gene TRBJ2-5, with TRBD1 as a possible D gene (5 bases). The CDR3 extends over 17 amino acids. CDR1 and CDR2 from the germline V gene are SGHTA and FQGNSA. Deletions cut 7 bases from V and 5 bases from J, with 26 bases between. The CDR3 sequence is CASNLLGFGQIVETQYF. The CDR3 bases are TGTGCCAGCAACCTTCTAGGCTTTGGACAAATAGTTGAGACCCAGTACTTC.

The chain joins TRBV28 to TRBJ1-5; weak D call: TRBD1 (6 bases). The germline V and J ends were trimmed by 7 bases and 2 bases, with 6 bases remaining between them. There are 12 residues in the CDR3. CDR1 is MDHEN, CDR2 SYDVKM, per germline. The CDR3 protein is CASKGGNQPQHF. CDR3 DNA sequence: TGTGCCAGCAAGGGGGGCAATCAGCCCCAGCATTTT.

The chain employs TRBV27 and TRBJ2-3; TRBD2 agrees at 9 bases. The junction had 3 bases not matched to a gene; V was cut back by 7 bases and J by 1 base. CDR1 MNHEY and CDR2 SMNVEV come from the germline V gene (reference sequence). This CDR3 is 14 amino acids long. The CDR3 nucleotides read TGTGCCAGCAAGCGGGGGGCCGGCACAGATACGCAGTATTTT. The encoded protein is CASKRGAGTDTQYF.

The chain recombines TRBV5-8 with TRBJ1-1; perhaps TRBD1 as D (5 bases). The CDR3 has 11 residues. The germline V gene has CDR1 SGHTS and CDR2 YDEGEE. V was pared by 7 bases and J by 7 bases, with 11 bases between. The CDR3 here is CASLTVSEAFF. The DNA of the CDR3 is TGTGCCAGCTTGACAGTCAGTGAAGCTTTCTTT.